What follows is one T cell receptor beta chain and its context. Its target is unknown. The data were obtained in a study of graft-versus-host responses after intestinal transplantation. In the study overall: Grafts that recipients had were multivisceral, liver-intestinal, or isolated intestinal transplants. Points from the study as a whole: Early after transplant, HvG clones declined as circulating GvH clones peaked. Clonal ratios of graft-versus-host to host-versus-graft in allografts were high for patients exhibiting graft-donor T cell macrochimerism.

Looked up from germline, CDR1 is GTSNPN and CDR2 is SVGIG (reference sequence). Trimming took 5 bases from V and 0 from J, leaving 16 bases between them. This CDR3 is 15 amino acids long. TCRdb keeps only in-frame clones here, not all; method: immunoSEQ multiplex PCR. The data show some 77,000 clones, about 90% seen once. The sequences come from PBMCs, collected 98 days after intestinal transplantation. The receptor was isolated from a human patient who received an intestinal transplant, so some T cells may come from the graft donor. The chain carries TRBV30 and TRBJ1-1; the D is unclear. CDR3 sequence reads: CAWDYQEVMNTEAFF. DNA of the CDR3: TGTGCCTGGGACTATCAGGAGGTCATGAACACTGAAGCTTTCTTT.